The 23 T cell receptor beta chains given below trace back to one sample, sequenced in a study of patients and donors after allogeneic stem cell transplantation. One entry per CDR3 protein results from TCRdb running MiXCR on the RT-PCR reads. The sample carries about 200,000 distinct CDR3 sequences, around two fifths recorded once. Sequenced: blood, either unsorted or a sorted T cell fraction (not recorded which). All receptors come from a human donor who was either an allogeneic HSCT recipient or a stem cell or donor lymphocyte infusion donor (not recorded which). It is not recorded whose cells these are; they may come from a transplant donor.

The V and J genes are TRBV2 and TRBJ2-7, with TRBD1 identical over 9 bases. The CDR3 totals 12 residues. V shed 6 bases and J 5 bases; nucleotides not matched to a gene: 2. Germline V gene lookup returns CDR1 SNHLY and CDR2 FYNNEI. The CDR3: CASRGQGDEQYF. The CDR3 bases are TGTGCCAGCAGGGGACAGGGAGACGAGCAGTACTTC. Filled out from reference TRBV2 and TRBJ2-7, the complete variable domain reads EPEVTQTPSHQVTQMGQEVILRCVPISNHLYFYWYRQILGQKVEFLVSFYNNEISEKSEIFDDQFSVERPDGSNFTLKIRSTKLEDSAMYFCASRGQGDEQYFGPGTRLTVT.

CDR3 nucleotides: TGTGCCAGCAGTTTTTCGGGAGAGCAGTACTTC. As protein: CASSFSGEQYF. The chain employs TRBV28 and TRBJ2-7; D perhaps matches TRBD2 (5 bases). With 3 bases removed from V and 7 bases from J, the gap between germline ends came to 7 bases. The CDR3 runs to 11 residues. Per germline, CDR1 MDHEN and CDR2 SYDVKM.

V usage is TRBV19 and J usage is TRBJ1-5; D is unclear. Trimming left V 2 bases short and J 7 bases short, with 6 bases between. Germline V gene lookup returns CDR1 LNHDA and CDR2 SQIVND (reference sequence). The CDR3 contains 12 residues. For the CDR3, the DNA is TGTGCCAGTAGTATACGGCGCCAGCCCCAGCATTTT. This encodes CASSIRRQPQHF.

The chain couples TRBV4-1 to TRBJ1-3; TRBD1 matches at 7 bases. Germline CDR1 is MGHRA and CDR2 is YSYEKL. The CDR3 runs to 15 residues. The V gene end was trimmed by 4 bases and the J gene end by 2 bases; junction bases not matched to a gene: 5. Written as DNA, the CDR3 is TGCGCCAGCAGCCGAAAGACAGGGACTGGAAACACCATATATTTT. Protein: CASSRKTGTGNTIYF.

The rearrangement links TRBV28 to TRBJ2-7; D uncertain. The V end lost 5 bases, the J end lost 4 bases, and 18 bases lay between the germline ends. Germline-derived CDR1 and CDR2 are MDHEN and SYDVKM. CDR3 length: 15 amino acids. This CDR3 reads CASSPALKSIYEQYF. The CDR3 DNA reads TGTGCCAGCAGTCCCGCGCTCAAATCAATATACGAGCAGTACTTC.

V gene TRBV4-2 combines with J gene TRBJ2-5; no firm D call. Trimming stripped 3 bases from V and 2 bases from J, with 10 bases between. This CDR3 spans 14 amino acids. CDR1 and CDR2 from the germline V gene are LGHNA and YNFKEQ. The chain's CDR3 is CASSQIDGQETQYF. CDR3 DNA: TGTGCCAGCAGCCAGATAGACGGGCAAGAGACCCAGTACTTC.

The V call is TRBV27, the J call TRBJ2-7; D gene unclear. The V end lost 5 bases, the J end lost 3 bases, and 11 bases lay between the germline ends. The CDR3 has 13 residues. Germline assignment: CDR1 MNHEY and CDR2 SMNVEV (reference sequence). The CDR3 bases are TGTGCCAGCAGTCCATCAGTTATCTACGAGCAGTACTTC. The encoded protein is CASSPSVIYEQYF.

The chain links TRBV4-2 to TRBJ1-3, with unresolved D. This CDR3 has 15 amino acids. Germline V gives CDR1 LGHNA, CDR2 YNFKEQ. Deletions cut 4 bases from V and 0 bases from J, with 10 bases between. The CDR3 DNA reads as TGTGCCAGCAGCCTGACACTCGGCTCTGGAAACACCATATATTTT. It encodes CASSLTLGSGNTIYF.

The chain combines TRBV29-1 with TRBJ2-1; 13 positions match TRBD2. V trimming: 1 base; J trimming: 3 bases; junction bases outside the gene matches: 0. The CDR3 is 15 amino acids. Germline V gives CDR1 SQVTM, CDR2 ANQGSEA. The CDR3 sequence is CSVEGLAGGYNEQFF. CDR3 DNA: TGCAGCGTTGAAGGACTAGCGGGGGGCTACAATGAGCAGTTCTTC.

The rearrangement uses TRBV6-2 or TRBV6-3 and TRBJ2-3; TRBD1 might be the D (6 bases). The CDR3 has 13 amino acids. Germline lookup yields CDR1 MNHEY and CDR2 SVGEGT. Trimming removed 4 bases from V and 8 bases from J, with 13 bases in between. This CDR3 reads CASSSGQSGTQYF. CDR3 nucleotide sequence: TGTGCCAGCAGTTCCGGACAGTCGGGTACGCAGTATTTT.

The genes are TRBV7-2 and TRBJ1-1; D unresolved. V was clipped by 5 bases and J by 4 bases, with 17 bases between them. In germline, CDR1 is SGHTA, CDR2 FQGNSA. The CDR3 loop spans 15 amino acids. CDR3 in DNA: TGTGCCAGCAGCCGAACGCCCGGGGAGGGCACTGAAGCTTTCTTT. Translation: CASSRTPGEGTEAFF.

V and J are TRBV7-9 and TRBJ2-3; tentatively, D is TRBD1 or TRBD2 (5 bases each). Trimming pared 8 bases from V and 1 base from J, leaving 13 bases between. CDR3 length: 14 residues. CDR1 and CDR2 (germline): SEHNR, FQNEAQ (reference sequence). CDR3 protein: CASAQWDRTDTQYF. CDR3 nucleotide sequence: TGTGCCAGCGCACAATGGGACCGCACAGATACGCAGTATTTT.

This clonotype was picked up a small number of times. The V and J genes are TRBV10-3 and TRBJ2-3; no clear D. Germline assignment: CDR1 ENHRY and CDR2 SYGVKD. Trimming stripped 6 bases from V and 0 bases from J, with 10 bases between. The CDR3 is 14 residues long. CDR3 DNA: TGTGCCATCAGCAGTGGATCTAGCACAGATACGCAGTATTTT. Amino acid sequence: CAISSGSSTDTQYF.

The V gene is TRBV27, the J gene TRBJ2-1, with 8 bases matching TRBD2. The V and J ends lost 7 bases and 8 bases, in that order; junction bases with no gene match: 7. This CDR3 is 13 amino acids long. Germline V gene sequence: CDR1 MNHEY, CDR2 SMNVEV (reference sequence). This CDR3 reads CASKAGGADEQFF. The CDR3 DNA follows: TGTGCCAGCAAGGCCGGGGGGGCCGATGAGCAGTTCTTC.

This clonotype showed up just a few times. This chain links TRBV6-1 with TRBJ2-5, with D perhaps matching TRBD1 (5 bases). The V end was cut by 7 bases, the J end by 4 bases, with 16 bases between. Germline V lookup: CDR1 MNHNS, CDR2 SASEGT. The CDR3 contains 14 residues. The CDR3: CASTAGWWGETQYF. In DNA, the CDR3 is TGTGCCAGCACGGCAGGGTGGTGGGGAGAGACCCAGTACTTC.

This clonotype was seen more than once but under ten times. The V gene is TRBV27, the J gene TRBJ2-5; D might be TRBD2 (5 bases). CDR1 is MNHEY and CDR2 is SMNVEV in the germline V gene (reference sequence). Between the trimmed V and J ends, which lost 6 bases and 5 bases, there was a span of 16 bases. The CDR3 runs 14 residues. The CDR3 coding sequence is TGTGCCAGCAGCTCCGAGAGGGTGTCGGAGACCCAGTACTTC. Translated: CASSSERVSETQYF.

This rearrangement joins TRBV20-1 to TRBJ2-7; 10 bases map to TRBD1. The V segment lost 5 bases and the J segment 3 bases; nucleotides outside the gene matches: 4. Germline loops: CDR1 DFQATT, CDR2 SNEGSKA (reference sequence). The CDR3 spans 13 residues. In DNA, the CDR3 is TGCAGTGCTGGGGACAGGGGTTACTACGAGCAGTACTTC. Encoded protein: CSAGDRGYYEQYF.

The chain carries TRBV12-5 and TRBJ1-2, with D tentatively TRBD1 (5 bases). This CDR3 contains 16 residues. CDR1 is LGHNT, CDR2 FRNRAP, per germline. Trimming pared 3 bases from V and 6 bases from J, leaving 20 bases between. This CDR3 reads CASGFSSGSNTNGYTF. In DNA, the CDR3 is TGTGCTAGTGGTTTCTCATCAGGGAGCAACACAAATGGCTACACCTTC.

The DNA of the CDR3 is TGTGCCAGCAGTGGGATAACCTATGGCTACACCTTC. Translation: CASSGITYGYTF. The rearrangement joins TRBV25-1 to TRBJ1-2; D is unclear. The CDR3 consists of 12 residues. The germline V gene encodes CDR1 MGHDK and CDR2 SYGVNS. The V end was cut by 4 bases, the J end by 4 bases, with 7 bases between.

This clonotype was detected only a few times. The V and J genes are TRBV12-3 or TRBV12-4 and TRBJ2-3, with 7 bases matching TRBD1. V was pared by 6 bases and J by 0 bases, with 9 bases of the junction left unmatched. The CDR3 consists of 16 residues. CDR3 residues: CASSSGTATSTDTQYF. CDR3 coding DNA: TGTGCCAGCAGCTCTGGGACAGCTACTAGCACAGATACGCAGTATTTT.

In this sample, this clonotype turned up a few times. This chain connects TRBV15 to TRBJ1-4; possibly TRBD1 for D (6 bases). Trimming took 5 bases from V and 14 from J, leaving 15 bases between them. Looked up from germline, CDR1 is LNHNV and CDR2 is YYDKDF (reference sequence). CDR3 length: 12 residues. The DNA of the CDR3 is TGTGCCACCAGCGGCAGAAGGAGGGGGCTGTTTTTT. Amino acids: CATSGRRRGLFF.

This rearrangement joins TRBV5-1 to TRBJ1-2; D possibly corresponds to TRBD1 (5 bases). V lost 1 base, J lost 8 bases, and 18 bases lay in between. Looked up from germline, CDR1 is SGHRS and CDR2 is YFSETQ. The CDR3 runs to 15 residues. Here the CDR3 DNA reads TGCGCCAGCAGCTTGTATCCGGGGGATGGTTACGGCTACACCTTC. This translates into CASSLYPGDGYGYTF.

This clonotype was picked up one time. This chain connects TRBV7-3 to TRBJ2-5; TRBD1 or TRBD2 may be the D gene (5 bases each). This CDR3 has 16 amino acids. Trimming took 3 bases from V and 2 from J, leaving 16 bases between them. Germline CDR1 is SGHTA and CDR2 is FQGTGA. CDR3 residues: CASSLDPTGLQETQYF. The CDR3, as DNA: TGTGCCAGCAGCTTGGACCCTACGGGGCTACAAGAGACCCAGTACTTC.